This record looks at one T cell receptor beta chain sequence and its context. Its antigen is still unknown. Primers included in the PCR were 60 Vbeta and 13 Jbeta primers. This table comes from immunoSEQ multiplex PCR, and its TCRdb copy is limited to in-frame clones, with some not included. The sample has about 200,000 clones, more than 65% seen once. This entry belongs to a study of cytomegalovirus exposure and HLA in healthy donors. Points from the study as a whole: The CMV antigen specificity of a few CMV-associated chains was confirmed through in vitro analysis. Reportedly, fewer N-insertions than the approximately 700-donor mean appeared in an Asian-associated ancestry cluster in a later analysis. Some TCR beta chains (around 160 of them) were listed as cytomegalovirus-associated.

J gave up 3 bases and V 4 bases, and 2 bases lay outside the gene matches. Germline V gives CDR1 MNHNY, CDR2 SVGAGI (reference sequence). The CDR3 loop spans 14 amino acids. The receptor was derived from a man in his forties or fifties in good health and CMV-seronegative. The genes are TRBV6-6 and TRBJ2-7, with 11 positions matching TRBD1. Sequences were obtained from PBMCs. CDR3 protein: CASSFGTGGYEQYF. In nucleotides, the CDR3 is TGTGCCAGCAGTTTCGGGACAGGGGGCTACGAGCAGTACTTC.